The 17 T cell receptor beta chains in this list originate from one sample, sequenced in a study of early stage breast cancer tumors. The method was immunoSEQ multiplex PCR; TCRdb's version includes in-frame clones alone and lacks a portion of them. The sample holds about 36,000 clones, 74% seen once. Input material: blood. The receptor source for this set is a person aged 60 to 70 with breast cancer.

This chain connects TRBV7-9 to TRBJ2-2; D is perhaps TRBD1 (6 bases). Trimming took 5 bases from V and 4 from J, leaving 11 bases between them. Per the germline V gene, CDR1 is SEHNR and CDR2 is FQNEAQ (reference sequence). This CDR3 has 14 amino acids. CDR3 DNA: TGTGCCAGCAGCCGGACAGAAGGCACCGGGGAGCTGTTTTTT. Its protein product is CASSRTEGTGELFF.

This chain joins TRBV19 and TRBJ1-5; D remains ambiguous. CDR1 and CDR2 (germline): LNHDA, SQIVND (reference sequence). This CDR3 is built from 12 residues. V was shortened by 3 bases and J by 6 bases, with 6 bases between the two germline ends. The DNA for the CDR3 is TGTGCCAGTAGTATGGTGCGTCAGCCCCAGCATTTT. Its translation: CASSMVRQPQHF.

This clone was counted a few times. This chain connects TRBV2 to TRBJ2-2, with D possibly TRBD2 on 5 matching bases. CDR3 length: 14 amino acids. Per germline, CDR1 SNHLY and CDR2 FYNNEI. V was pared by 8 bases and J by 2 bases, with 12 bases between. The CDR3, as DNA: TGTGCCAGCGGACCGACGGGAAACACCGGGGAGCTGTTTTTT. It translates to CASGPTGNTGELFF.

The chain joins TRBV28 to TRBJ2-7, with 8 bases lining up with TRBD2. The ends lost 5 bases at V and 3 bases at J; junction bases unmatched: 9. The CDR3 has 15 amino acids. CDR1 and CDR2 from the germline V gene are MDHEN and SYDVKM. The chain's CDR3 is CASSLGGDLVYEQYF. Here the CDR3 DNA reads TGTGCCAGCAGTCTCGGGGGGGATTTGGTCTACGAGCAGTACTTC.

CDR3 residues: CASRKTQGGDEKLFF. The CDR3 nucleotides are TGTGCCAGCAGAAAAACACAGGGGGGCGATGAAAAACTGTTTTTT. The rearrangement links TRBV6-5 to TRBJ1-4, with TRBD1 identical over 8 bases. With V trimmed by 6 bases and J by 6 bases, 9 bases remained unmatched. This CDR3 contains 15 residues. Germline values: CDR1 MNHEY, CDR2 SVGAGI.

The CDR3 here is CATRGNLLSYEQYF. The CDR3 nucleotides are TGTGCCACCCGGGGGAACCTTCTCTCCTACGAGCAGTACTTC. This chain connects TRBV2 to TRBJ2-7; possible D gene TRBD2, 6 bases. This CDR3 contains 14 residues. V dropped 10 bases and J dropped 0 bases, with 16 bases sitting between them. The germline V gene has CDR1 SNHLY and CDR2 FYNNEI.

This clone has a handful of counts. This chain joins TRBV11-2 and TRBJ1-2, with a tentative D call TRBD1 (6 bases). This CDR3 has 16 residues. Trimming took 4 bases from V and 4 from J, leaving 19 bases between them. CDR1 and CDR2 (germline): SGHAT, FQNNGV. In nucleotides, the CDR3 is TGTGCCAGCAGCTCCCAGCTATTACCACAGGGCTATGGCTACACCTTC. It yields the protein CASSSQLLPQGYGYTF.

The genes are TRBV20-1 and TRBJ1-1; D gene unclear. CDR1 is DFQATT, CDR2 SNEGSKA, per germline (reference sequence). The CDR3 sequence is 11 residues long. V was pared by 0 bases and J by 3 bases, with 2 bases between. The CDR3 DNA is TGCAGTGCTAGAGATTACACTGAAGCTTTCTTT. It specifies CSARDYTEAFF.

This rearrangement joins TRBV6-1 to TRBJ2-5, with D perhaps TRBD1 (6 bases). This CDR3 contains 13 residues. With 6 bases removed from V and 5 bases from J, the gap between germline ends came to 13 bases. Germline V gene data show CDR1 as MNHNS and CDR2 as SASEGT. Here the CDR3 reads CASSAGAMETQYF. CDR3 bases: TGTGCCAGCAGCGCAGGGGCTATGGAGACCCAGTACTTC.

The rearrangement uses TRBV7-9 and TRBJ2-5; TRBD2 agrees at 11 bases. V lost 5 bases, J lost 1 base, and 3 bases stayed unmatched. This CDR3 is 15 amino acids long. CDR1 is SEHNR, CDR2 FQNEAQ, per germline (reference sequence). The CDR3 coding sequence is TGTGCCAGCAGCCTTAGCGGGGGGGGCCAAGAGACCCAGTACTTC. Its translation is CASSLSGGGQETQYF.

The chain joins TRBV28 to TRBJ2-7; 8 nucleotides align to TRBD1. Germline V lookup: CDR1 MDHEN, CDR2 SYDVKM. V lost 4 bases and J lost 3; bases outside the gene matches: 8. The CDR3 totals 15 residues. The CDR3 loop reads CASSYPGQAFYEQYF. The CDR3 DNA reads TGTGCCAGCAGTTACCCGGGACAGGCGTTCTACGAGCAGTACTTC. Based on the CDR3 plus reference TRBV28 and TRBJ2-7, the full variable domain is DVKVTQSSRYLVKRTGEKVFLECVQDMDHENMFWYRQDPGLGLRLIYFSYDVKMKEKGDIPEGYSVSREKKERFSLILESASTNQTSMYLCASSYPGQAFYEQYFGPGTRLTVT.

The chain joins TRBV19 to TRBJ2-1, with D possibly matching TRBD1 (6 bases). Germline V gene lookup returns CDR1 LNHDA and CDR2 SQIVND (reference sequence). The CDR3 consists of 14 residues. The V end lost 2 bases, the J end lost 7 bases, and 12 bases lay between the germline ends. CDR3 sequence: CASSIQGWSNEQFF. The CDR3 DNA sequence: TGTGCCAGTAGTATACAGGGGTGGAGTAATGAGCAGTTCTTC.

The CDR3 DNA reads as TGTGCCAGCATCGGAGGTGGCGAGCAGTACTTC. It codes for CASIGGGEQYF. The chain uses TRBV6-1 and TRBJ2-7, with TRBD2 as a possible D gene (5 bases). V was trimmed by 7 bases and J by 6 bases, leaving 10 bases between them. The germline V gene encodes CDR1 MNHNS and CDR2 SASEGT. CDR3 length: 11 residues.

The V gene is TRBV6-1, the J gene TRBJ2-5; D gene unclear. Trimming stripped 4 bases from V and 0 bases from J, with 12 bases between. The germline gives CDR1 MNHNS, CDR2 SASEGT. The CDR3 runs 15 residues. The CDR3 is CASSVRALYQETQYF. In DNA, the CDR3 is TGTGCCAGCAGTGTCCGGGCCCTGTACCAAGAGACCCAGTACTTC.

This clone was counted once. CDR3 in DNA: TGTGCCAGCAGCTTAGCCCTCCGGCAGGGACTAGCGGGGGGGGATACAGATACGCAGTATTTT. Translated: CASSLALRQGLAGGDTDTQYF. V usage is TRBV7-2 and J usage is TRBJ2-3; TRBD2 matches at 16 bases. The CDR3 loop spans 21 amino acids. Germline CDR1 SGHTA, CDR2 FQGNSA. The junction had 12 bases not matched to a gene; V was cut back by 0 bases and J by 3 bases.

V usage is TRBV5-1 and J usage is TRBJ1-2, with 12 bases that match TRBD1. Germline V gives CDR1 SGHRS, CDR2 YFSETQ. V was clipped by 3 bases and J by 3 bases; unmatched bases: 9. This CDR3 spans 17 amino acids. The CDR3 reads CASSSSWDRGLDYGYTF. The CDR3 DNA is TGCGCCAGCAGCTCAAGCTGGGACAGGGGGCTTGACTATGGCTACACCTTC.

This clone was counted only a few times. The rearrangement uses TRBV6-4 and TRBJ2-3; no clear D. Looked up from germline, CDR1 is MRHNA and CDR2 is SNTAGT. V was clipped by 6 bases and J by 4 bases, with 14 bases between them. The CDR3 has 14 amino acids. CDR3 residues: CASSAGLDSDTQYF. The CDR3 nucleotides are TGTGCCAGCAGCGCCGGGCTCGACTCAGATACGCAGTATTTT.